This paragraph covers one T cell receptor (beta chain) sequence. Its specificity is unknown. The TCR beta profiling, which covered VDJ combination and CDR3 sequence, was carried out using genomic DNA as the template. TCRdb fed the reads into MiXCR, producing one record per CDR3 protein. The data show tens of thousands of distinct CDR3 sequences, with about 45% seen just once and 66% held by the top ten. The sample comes from a study of CD8+CD57+ T cells in acquired aplastic anemia. At the level of the study: As sequenced from healthy donors, CD4+ cells averaged about 11 million reads. General study findings and limits: Patients and controls were not found to differ significantly in CD8+ Simpson's diversity. Comparison of patients with controls identified nearly 30 shared CD8+ CDR3 sequences.

The CDR3 consists of 16 residues. Germline V gives CDR1 ENHRY, CDR2 SYGVKD. Trimming removed 6 bases from V and 5 bases from J; junction bases left unmatched: 14. Sequencing input: sorted CD4+, CD8+, or CD8+CD57+ T cells (not recorded which) from PBMCs. This chain joins TRBV10-3 and TRBJ2-5; 8 bases are shared with TRBD1. The TCR originated in a human donor in good health, serving as a control. CDR3 residues: CAISPARQGNAETQYF. Here the CDR3 DNA reads TGTGCCATCAGCCCCGCGAGACAGGGGAATGCCGAGACCCAGTACTTC.